This T cell receptor (beta chain) was sequenced in a study of T cells after posttransplantation cyclophosphamide. Broader study findings: Blood and skin or GI T cell repertoires showed limited TRB overlap. Recipient CMV seropositivity and CMV reactivation strongly tracked TRB clonality.

Profiled with immunoSEQ multiplex PCR; TCRdb holds only in-frame clones, not every one. The sample holds 25,000 to 40,000 clones; around nine tenths are singletons and the top ten take around 0.1%. Concerning this clone: Its antigen is undetermined.

The naive gate required viable CD3+CD4+ or CD3+CD8+ cells with CCR7+CD45RA+CD45RO-CD95-CD27+CD28+ phenotype. This CDR3 region has 13 residues. V was cut by 5 bases and J by 1 base, with 8 bases left in between. Looked up from germline, CDR1 is SEHNR and CDR2 is FQNEAQ (reference sequence). The sample comprised naive CD4+ T cells sorted from blood. The TCR was taken from a man aged 25-45 years in good health and a related stem cell transplant donor. The rearrangement uses TRBV7-9 and TRBJ1-1, with unresolved D. The CDR3 loop is CASSATSNTEAFF. The CDR3 DNA sequence: TGTGCCAGCAGCGCAACATCGAACACTGAAGCTTTCTTT.